This TCR beta chain was sequenced for a study of tumor-infiltrating lymphocytes in oesophageal squamous cell carcinoma. TCRdb passed the PCR reads through MiXCR, listing each CDR3 protein once. The data hold over 10,000 distinct CDR3 sequences, with roughly half observed a single time. The CDR3 extends over 16 amino acids. The V and J ends lost 5 bases and 7 bases, in that order; junction bases with no gene match: 14. Germline V CDR1 and CDR2: SGHTA, FQGTGA. This clonotype was sampled from a female donor with esophageal squamous cell carcinoma. Sequences were obtained from blood. This chain links TRBV7-3 with TRBJ2-1; 7 bases fit TRBD2. The CDR3 spells CASSHNAGARHNEQFF. Written as DNA, the CDR3 is TGTGCCAGCAGCCACAACGCGGGAGCCCGACATAATGAGCAGTTCTTC.